The rows below give T cell receptor beta chains drawn from one sample of a study of blood T cell repertoires in COVID-19. Sequencing was performed with immunoSEQ multiplex PCR; in TCRdb, only in-frame clones are kept and a portion is missing. The table includes roughly 410,000 clones, more than 70% detected once. Sequencing was done on a sample of peripheral blood. The receptors come from a man aged 40-49 years with acute or convalescent COVID-19. Both conserved end residues are trimmed from each CDR3. Each record gives: D gene, V gene, clone size, J gene, CDR3 protein. D genes are given only for firm matches. Clone sizes are given selectively: once, few, many, or a class where the clone is expanded.

NA	TRBV14	NA	TRBJ1-2	ASSQGVLDYGYT
TRBD1	TRBV11-3	NA	TRBJ2-2	ASSLPPGVGGVRRGELF
TRBD1	TRBV28	NA	TRBJ1-2	ASNWDRVSGYT
NA	TRBV6-5	NA	TRBJ2-7	ASRRGGGAYEQY
TRBD2	TRBV7-8	NA	TRBJ2-3	ASSLVSGGTDTQY
NA	TRBV10-1	NA	TRBJ2-2	ASSESQASGELF
TRBD1	TRBV6-4	once	TRBJ1-1	ASSTDRDTEAF
TRBD1	TRBV6-1	NA	TRBJ2-1	ASSEGGQGGEEQF
TRBD2	TRBV7-3	NA	TRBJ2-3	ASSLPQLAGGYKQDTQY
TRBD1	TRBV9	once	TRBJ1-1	ASSPWETGDAAYTEAF
TRBD1	TRBV12-5	NA	TRBJ2-3	ASGLGQGFGTDTQY
TRBD1	TRBV5-6	NA	TRBJ1-5	ASSSGTGGAGQPQH
TRBD1	TRBV4-1	NA	TRBJ2-1	ASSQDRGQGDEQF
TRBD2	TRBV9	NA	TRBJ2-1	ASSFNLAGGIRNEQF
NA	TRBV6-6	NA	TRBJ2-3	ASSYMRVTSTDTQY
NA	TRBV7-3	NA	TRBJ2-2	ASSPGAGGELF
TRBD1	TRBV18	NA	TRBJ2-7	ASSPRTGDGEQY
TRBD2	TRBV5-4	NA	TRBJ2-5	ASSLAGGAIGTQY
NA	TRBV15	NA	TRBJ1-5	ATSRWGLPGIYSNQPQH
NA	TRBV27	once	TRBJ2-5	ASSPRSRGAQETQY
NA	TRBV24-1	NA	TRBJ1-2	ATSRGPRGYGYT
NA	TRBV15	once	TRBJ2-1	ATSRPPGALIVHEQF
NA	TRBV5-6	NA	TRBJ2-1	ASSLFRAGSYNEQF
TRBD1	TRBV6-5	NA	TRBJ1-2	ASSRDRGRFGYT
NA	TRBV3-1/TRBV3-2	once	TRBJ1-1	ASSRGDGRSIPF
NA	TRBV10-3	NA	TRBJ1-5	AISSGERGLKSQH
NA	TRBV10-3	NA	TRBJ1-4	ATAGGMGEKLF
NA	TRBV9	NA	TRBJ1-5	ASARGWNQPQH
TRBD1	TRBV19	NA	TRBJ2-5	ASSIPGQGQETQY
NA	TRBV3-1/TRBV3-2	NA	TRBJ1-1	ASVDGEGTEAF
TRBD2	TRBV5-1	NA	TRBJ2-7	ASSPREGTTYEQY
TRBD1	TRBV19	NA	TRBJ2-1	ASRPGQGYNEQF
TRBD1	TRBV5-6	NA	TRBJ1-2	ASSSDRGLYGYT
TRBD1	TRBV30	once	TRBJ2-5	AWSTGTGQETQY
NA	TRBV28	NA	TRBJ1-4	ASSLGTSGGKLF
NA	TRBV6-1	NA	TRBJ1-2	ASSETTVYGYT
NA	TRBV25-1	NA	TRBJ1-1	ASSELANLNTEAF
TRBD1	TRBV30	NA	TRBJ1-2	ANQTGGRYGYT
TRBD2	TRBV28	NA	TRBJ2-5	ASNSGGRARETQY
NA	TRBV4-1	NA	TRBJ2-7	ASSPPTAASRSYEQY
NA	TRBV7-3	NA	TRBJ1-1	ASSLGGRGTEAF
NA	TRBV4-1	NA	TRBJ1-1	ASSFRRGANTEAF
NA	TRBV4-3	NA	TRBJ1-1	ASSQDMGEVKAF
TRBD2	TRBV11-2	many	TRBJ2-1	ASRRTSGGSLYNEQF
TRBD2	TRBV28	NA	TRBJ2-7	ASISREGFRNEQY
NA	TRBV7-2	NA	TRBJ2-2	ASSQRRLDTGELF
NA	TRBV5-1	NA	TRBJ2-1	ASSFPRHEQF
NA	TRBV15	NA	TRBJ1-4	ATSRELINEKLF
NA	TRBV2	once	TRBJ2-1	ASRSVSAYNEQF
NA	TRBV19	NA	TRBJ2-7	ASSIANSYEQY
TRBD1	TRBV11-3	NA	TRBJ1-4	ASQGAGNEKLF
TRBD1	TRBV27	NA	TRBJ1-1	ASKGANTEAF
TRBD1	TRBV6-5	NA	TRBJ1-2	ASSYQRRDRRGGYT
TRBD2	TRBV7-8	NA	TRBJ2-2	ASSERESYTGELF
TRBD1	TRBV27	NA	TRBJ1-2	ASSRRTGGGYT
NA	TRBV2	NA	TRBJ1-5	ASSEGVTGGYSNQPQH
NA	TRBV9	NA	TRBJ2-1	ASSGSGNSYNEQF
NA	TRBV15	NA	TRBJ2-3	ATSRDPGGQVDTQY
NA	TRBV3-1/TRBV3-2	few	TRBJ1-4	ASSPTRGGEKLF